The clone carrying this T cell receptor (beta chain) was seen a handful of times. This sample was included in a study of human T cells and chemical hapten exposure. On the study more broadly: Investigators sensitized roughly 2 cm by roughly 2 cm of upper inner arm skin with 2% DPC. DPC (0.01%) was patch tested on the upper back and read at 6 days. Patients' scalps got diphenylcyclopropenone weekly throughout the approximately 25-week study.

TCRdb independently ran MiXCR on the RACE reads; one entry per CDR3 protein. The table shows 330,000 or so distinct CDR3 sequences, with about 6% occurring only once. V shed 0 bases and J shed 5 bases, with 14 bases lying between them. This CDR3 has 16 residues. Germline V gene sequence: CDR1 SGHVS, CDR2 FNYEAQ. The time point: patch test 2, 6 weeks after DPC sensitization. As for treatment: therapeutic diphenylcyclopropenone sensitization with weekly scalp DPC. Suited to DPC and affected by alopecia, the donors ranged from 18 to 70 years old. The V and J genes are TRBV7-6 and TRBJ2-1; D may be TRBD2 (7 bases). Here the sequenced sample was whole blood, taken in connection with sensitization to the hapten diphenylcyclopropenone (DPC). This clonotype was sampled from a woman aged 18 to 35 with alopecia areata. Some clones in this sample may be carry-over from other donors' samples. DNA of the CDR3: TGTGCCAGCAGCTTAGCATACCGGGGGGCCGACAATGAGCAGTTCTTC. This encodes CASSLAYRGADNEQFF.